These 15 T cell receptor beta chains share one sample of origin, sequenced in a study of blood T cell repertoires in COVID-19. Measured with immunoSEQ multiplex PCR; TCRdb has only the in-frame clones, and not every one. The sample comprises about 280,000 clones, around 89% of which are singletons, and under 2.5% rests with the top ten. The sequenced sample was PBMCs or T cells enriched from blood (not recorded which). All receptors come from an older woman in a cohort exposed to, infected with or recovered from COVID-19 (not recorded which).

The rearrangement uses TRBV21-1 and TRBJ1-2; the DNA was not used to check the table's D call, TRBD1. TRBV21-1 corresponds to a pseudogene. This CDR3 spans 16 amino acids. CDR3 sequence: CASSNLQGKEDYGYTF. The DNA of the CDR3 is TGTGCCAGCAGCAACCTACAGGGGAAGGAGGACTATGGCTACACCTTC.

The chain uses TRBV4-3 and TRBJ2-7; TRBD1 might be the D (6 bases). The germline V gene has CDR1 LGHNA and CDR2 YSLEER. The CDR3 totals 16 residues. Trimming cost V 1 base and J 0 bases, with 13 bases left between them. The CDR3 reads CASSQGTVPSSYEQYF. In DNA form, the CDR3 reads TGCGCCAGCAGCCAAGGGACAGTCCCTTCCTCCTACGAGCAGTACTTC.

The chain has TRBV23-1 and TRBJ2-2, with TRBD2 matching 7 bases. TRBV23-1 is marked as an open reading frame, function uncertain. The CDR3 consists of 16 residues. V shed 5 bases, J shed 4 bases, and the junction held 10 bases outside the gene matches. The CDR3 DNA follows: TGCGCCAGCAGTGCCCGACTAGCCTGGGGCACCGGGGAGCTGTTTTTT. Residues: CASSARLAWGTGELFF.

On this clone itself: Other DNA sequences within the sample encode an identical CDR3. The chain carries TRBV7-9 and TRBJ2-7, with no clear D. The CDR3 covers 12 residues. Germline V gene sequence: CDR1 SEHNR, CDR2 FQNEAQ (reference sequence). V was clipped by 5 bases and J by 3 bases, with 8 bases between them. DNA of the CDR3: TGTGCCAGCAGCCCCACAAGCTACGAGCAGTACTTC. This sequence encodes CASSPTSYEQYF.

This sequence joins TRBV19 and TRBJ2-3; maybe TRBD1 (5 bases). Germline assignment: CDR1 LNHDA and CDR2 SQIVND (reference sequence). With 8 bases removed from V and 6 bases from J, the gap between germline ends came to 12 bases. The CDR3 runs to 12 residues. In nucleotides, the CDR3 is TGTGCCAGTGGGGCTATTGGGGATACGCAGTATTTT. This translates into CASGAIGDTQYF.

This chain connects TRBV7-9 to TRBJ2-1; 7 nucleotides align to TRBD1. V shed 4 bases and J 0 bases; nucleotides not matched to a gene: 12. CDR3 length: 18 amino acids. Germline lookup yields CDR1 SEHNR and CDR2 FQNEAQ (reference sequence). The CDR3 DNA follows: TGTGCCAGCAGCTCGGAATTAAAGACAGGGAGCTCCTACAATGAGCAGTTCTTC. As protein: CASSSELKTGSSYNEQFF.

This chain uses TRBV5-1 with TRBJ2-7; 11 nucleotides match TRBD1. Germline V gene sequence: CDR1 SGHRS, CDR2 YFSETQ. CDR3 length: 16 residues. Trimming took 4 bases from V and 4 from J; bases not matched to a gene: 10. CDR3 coding DNA: TGCGCCAGCAGCCTGGCTCCGGGACAGGGGGTGTACGAGCAGTACTTC. It is translated as CASSLAPGQGVYEQYF.

The CDR3 loop is CASNRGQGDYEQYF. Written as DNA, the CDR3 is TGTGCCAGCAACCGGGGACAGGGAGACTACGAGCAGTACTTC. The chain is built from TRBV2 and TRBJ2-7, with 9 bases identical to TRBD1. Per germline, CDR1 SNHLY and CDR2 FYNNEI. The V gene end was trimmed by 7 bases and the J gene end by 3 bases; junction bases not matched to a gene: 7. The CDR3 covers 14 residues.

Remarks on this clone: One end of the junction does not line up with germline, which may come from a read error. This sequence joins TRBV30 and TRBJ2-7; TRBD1 is a possible D gene (5 bases). Germline-derived CDR1 and CDR2 are GTSNPN and SVGIG (reference sequence). This CDR3 spans 11 amino acids. DNA for the CDR3: TGTGCCTGGAGTTTACAGACAGTCGGGCACTTC. This codes for CAWSLQTVGHF.

The rearrangement joins TRBV9 to TRBJ2-1; TRBD1 might be the D (6 bases). The V end lost 0 bases, the J end lost 8 bases, and 18 bases lay between the germline ends. The CDR3 extends over 16 amino acids. Germline CDR1 and CDR2: SGDLS and YYNGEE. CDR3 in DNA: TGTGCCAGCAGCGTAGATCCAGGGGCCTTTGGCTATGAGCAGTTCTTC. It specifies CASSVDPGAFGYEQFF.

This chain joins TRBV11-2 and TRBJ2-7; 8 bases are a match to TRBD2. V shed 4 bases, J shed 5 bases, and the junction held 10 bases outside the gene matches. This CDR3 is built from 15 residues. Germline CDR1 SGHAT, CDR2 FQNNGV. CDR3 DNA: TGTGCCAGCAGCTCACAGGGACTAGTCAACCACGAGCAGTACTTC. It codes for CASSSQGLVNHEQYF.

The chain employs TRBV24-1 and TRBJ2-1; TRBD2 aligns across 9 bases. CDR1 and CDR2 (germline): KGHDR, SFDVKD. CDR3 length: 16 amino acids. Trimming at V came to 3 bases and at J to 1 base, leaving 3 bases not matched to a gene. The CDR3 DNA is TGTGCCACCAGTGATCCTGGACTAGCGTCCTACAATGAGCAGTTCTTC. Its translation: CATSDPGLASYNEQFF.

This chain uses TRBV4-1 with TRBJ2-1, with TRBD1 matching over 9 bases. J lost 10 bases, V lost 5 bases, and 6 bases had no gene match. Germline V gene sequence: CDR1 MGHRA, CDR2 YSYEKL. The CDR3 is 13 residues long. The CDR3 loop is CASSKGTGWEQFF. CDR3 nucleotide sequence: TGCGCCAGCAGCAAGGGGACAGGGTGGGAGCAGTTCTTC.

The gene calls are TRBV9 and TRBJ2-7; D not certain. The CDR3 contains 15 residues. Germline V gives CDR1 SGDLS, CDR2 YYNGEE. V was pared by 4 bases and J by 0 bases, with 14 bases between. In DNA form, the CDR3 reads TGTGCCAGCAGCCCCCCCTCAGCGAGCTCCTACGAGCAGTACTTC. It encodes CASSPPSASSYEQYF.

This clone was observed at least ten times. This chain uses TRBV27 with TRBJ2-2; D remains unclear. CDR1 is MNHEY and CDR2 is SMNVEV in the germline V gene (reference sequence). The CDR3 covers 13 residues. Trimming took 4 bases from V and 5 from J, leaving 8 bases between them. The CDR3: CASSSRRTGELFF. The CDR3 DNA reads TGTGCCAGCAGTTCCCGTCGGACCGGGGAGCTGTTTTTT.